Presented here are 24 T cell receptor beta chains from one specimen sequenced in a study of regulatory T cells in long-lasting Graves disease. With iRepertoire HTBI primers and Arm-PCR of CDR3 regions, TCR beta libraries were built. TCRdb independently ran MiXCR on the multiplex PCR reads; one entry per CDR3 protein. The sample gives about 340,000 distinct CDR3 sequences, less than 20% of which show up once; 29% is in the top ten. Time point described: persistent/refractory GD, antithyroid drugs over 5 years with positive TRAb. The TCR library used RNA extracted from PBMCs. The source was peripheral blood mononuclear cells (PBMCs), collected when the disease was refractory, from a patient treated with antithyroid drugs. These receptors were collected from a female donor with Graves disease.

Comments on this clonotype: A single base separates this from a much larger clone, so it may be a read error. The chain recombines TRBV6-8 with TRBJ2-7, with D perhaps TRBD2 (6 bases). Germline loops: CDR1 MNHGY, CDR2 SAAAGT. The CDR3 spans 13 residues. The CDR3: CANSYGSTYEQYF. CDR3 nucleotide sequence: TGTGCCAACAGTTACGGGAGTACCTACGAGCAGTACTTC.

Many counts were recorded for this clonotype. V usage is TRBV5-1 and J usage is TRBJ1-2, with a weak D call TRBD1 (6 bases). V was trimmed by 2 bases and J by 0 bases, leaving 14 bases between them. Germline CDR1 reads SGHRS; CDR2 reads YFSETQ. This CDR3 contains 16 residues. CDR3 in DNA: TGCGCCAGCAGCTTCGCACAGGGAAACCCTAACTATGGCTACACCTTC. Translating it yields CASSFAQGNPNYGYTF.

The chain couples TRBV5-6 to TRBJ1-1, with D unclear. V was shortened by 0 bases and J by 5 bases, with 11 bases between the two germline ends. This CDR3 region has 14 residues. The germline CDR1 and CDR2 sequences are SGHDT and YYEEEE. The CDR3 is CASSLVAGLTEAFF. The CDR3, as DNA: TGTGCCAGCAGCTTGGTGGCCGGCTTGACTGAAGCTTTCTTT. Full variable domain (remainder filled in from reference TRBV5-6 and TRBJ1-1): DAGVTQSPTHLIKTRGQQVTLRCSPKSGHDTVSWYQQALGQGPQFIFQYYEEEERQRGNFPDRFSGHQFPNYSSELNVNALLLGDSALYLCASSLVAGLTEAFFGQGTRLTVV.

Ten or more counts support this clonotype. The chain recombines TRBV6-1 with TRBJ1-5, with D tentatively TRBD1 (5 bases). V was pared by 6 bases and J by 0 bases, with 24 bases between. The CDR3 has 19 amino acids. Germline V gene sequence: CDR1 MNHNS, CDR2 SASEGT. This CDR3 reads CASRERDGVVLFSNQPQHF. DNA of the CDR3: TGTGCCAGCAGGGAAAGGGACGGCGTGGTGTTGTTTAGCAATCAGCCCCAGCATTTT.

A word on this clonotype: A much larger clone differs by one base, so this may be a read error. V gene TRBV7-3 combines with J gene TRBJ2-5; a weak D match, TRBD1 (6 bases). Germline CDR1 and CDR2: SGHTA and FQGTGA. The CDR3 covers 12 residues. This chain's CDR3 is CASSIRTATVDF. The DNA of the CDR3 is TGTGCCAGCAGCATAAGGACAGCCACAGTAGACTTC.

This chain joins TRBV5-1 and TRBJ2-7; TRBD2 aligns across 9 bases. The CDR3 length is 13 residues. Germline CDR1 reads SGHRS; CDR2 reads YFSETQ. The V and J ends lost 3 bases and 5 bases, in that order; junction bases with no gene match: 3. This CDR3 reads CASSYGLANEQYF. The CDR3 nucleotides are TGCGCCAGCAGCTACGGACTAGCGAACGAGCAGTACTTC.

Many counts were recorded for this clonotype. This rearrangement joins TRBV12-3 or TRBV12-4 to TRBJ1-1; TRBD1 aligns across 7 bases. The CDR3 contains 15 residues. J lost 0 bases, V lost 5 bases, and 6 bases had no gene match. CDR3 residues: CASSLAGQMNTEAFF. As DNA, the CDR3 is TGTGCCAGCAGTCTGGCGGGACAGATGAACACTGAAGCTTTCTTT.

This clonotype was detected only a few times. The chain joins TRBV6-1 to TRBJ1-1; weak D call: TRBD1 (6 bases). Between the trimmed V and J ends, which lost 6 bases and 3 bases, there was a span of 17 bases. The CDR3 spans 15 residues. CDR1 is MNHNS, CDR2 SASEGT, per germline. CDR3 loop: CASSPLRHRDTEAFF. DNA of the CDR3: TGTGCCAGCAGCCCCCTGCGACACAGGGACACTGAAGCTTTCTTT.

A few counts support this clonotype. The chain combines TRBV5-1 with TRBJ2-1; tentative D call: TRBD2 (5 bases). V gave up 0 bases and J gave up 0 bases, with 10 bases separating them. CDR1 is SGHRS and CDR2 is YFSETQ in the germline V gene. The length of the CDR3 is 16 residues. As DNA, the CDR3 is TGCGCCAGCAGCTTGGCCGCGGACTTCTCCTACAATGAGCAGTTCTTC. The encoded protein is CASSLAADFSYNEQFF.

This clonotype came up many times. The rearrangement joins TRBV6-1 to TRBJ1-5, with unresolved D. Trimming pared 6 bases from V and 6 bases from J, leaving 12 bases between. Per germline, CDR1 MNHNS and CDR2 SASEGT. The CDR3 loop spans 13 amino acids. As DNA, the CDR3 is TGTGCCAGCAGCAAGTTACAAGGTCAGCCCCAGCATTTT. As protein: CASSKLQGQPQHF.

CDR3 in amino acids: CSAFFSGTGAAGELFF. In DNA, the CDR3 is TGCAGTGCTTTCTTCTCCGGGACAGGGGCGGCCGGGGAGCTGTTTTTT. The chain uses TRBV20-1 and TRBJ2-2; 10 nucleotides line up with TRBD1. The CDR3 totals 16 residues. Germline loops: CDR1 DFQATT, CDR2 SNEGSKA (reference sequence). V shed 5 bases, J shed 6 bases, and the junction held 12 bases outside the gene matches.

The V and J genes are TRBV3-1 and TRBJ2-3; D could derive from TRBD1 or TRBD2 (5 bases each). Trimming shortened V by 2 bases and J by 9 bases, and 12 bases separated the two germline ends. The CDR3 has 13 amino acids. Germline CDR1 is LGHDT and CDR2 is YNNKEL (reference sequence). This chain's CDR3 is CASSQSIGTTQYF. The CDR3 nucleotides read TGTGCCAGCAGCCAATCGATAGGGACGACGCAGTATTTT.

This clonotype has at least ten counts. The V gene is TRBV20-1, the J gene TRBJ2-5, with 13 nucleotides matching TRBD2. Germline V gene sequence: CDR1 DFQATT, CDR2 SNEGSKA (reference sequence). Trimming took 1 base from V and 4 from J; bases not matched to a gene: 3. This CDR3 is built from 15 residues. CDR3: CSARVLAGGRETQYF. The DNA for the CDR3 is TGCAGTGCTAGAGTACTAGCGGGGGGGCGAGAGACCCAGTACTTC.

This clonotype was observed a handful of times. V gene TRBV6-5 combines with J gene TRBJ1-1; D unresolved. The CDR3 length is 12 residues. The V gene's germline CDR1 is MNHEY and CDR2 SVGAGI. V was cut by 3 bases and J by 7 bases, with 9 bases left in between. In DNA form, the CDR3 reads TGTGCCAGCAGTTATTGGCGGGGTGAAGCTTTCTTT. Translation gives CASSYWRGEAFF.

CDR3: CASSSKGLSAYF. The CDR3 nucleotides read TGTGCCAGCAGTTCAAAGGGACTATCGGCGTATTTT. V is TRBV28 and J is TRBJ2-3; 7 nucleotides align to TRBD2. From germline, CDR1 is MDHEN and CDR2 SYDVKM. The ends lost 4 bases at V and 14 bases at J; junction bases unmatched: 9. This CDR3 has 12 amino acids.

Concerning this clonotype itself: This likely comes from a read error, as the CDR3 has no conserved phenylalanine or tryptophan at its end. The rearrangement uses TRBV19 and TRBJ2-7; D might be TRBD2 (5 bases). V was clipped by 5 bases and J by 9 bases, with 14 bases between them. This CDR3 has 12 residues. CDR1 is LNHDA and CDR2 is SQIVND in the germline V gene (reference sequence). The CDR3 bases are TGTGCCAGTAGTCTCGTCGGAGGTCTGCAGTACCTC. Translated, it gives CASSLVGGLQYL.

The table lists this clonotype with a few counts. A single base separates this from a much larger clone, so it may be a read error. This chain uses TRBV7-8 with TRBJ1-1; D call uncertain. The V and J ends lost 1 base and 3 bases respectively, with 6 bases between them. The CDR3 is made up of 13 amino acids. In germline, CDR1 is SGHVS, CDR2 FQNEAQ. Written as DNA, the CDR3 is TGTGCCAGCAGCTTAGATGCGGACACTGAAGCTTTCTTT. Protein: CASSLDADTEAFF.

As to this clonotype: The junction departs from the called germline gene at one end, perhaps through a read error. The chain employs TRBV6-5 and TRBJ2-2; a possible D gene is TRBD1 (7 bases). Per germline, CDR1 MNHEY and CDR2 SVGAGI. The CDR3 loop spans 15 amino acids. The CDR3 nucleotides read TGTGCCAGCAGTTCCGCAGGGGGGTACACCCGGGAGCTGTTTTTT. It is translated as CASSSAGGYTRELFF.

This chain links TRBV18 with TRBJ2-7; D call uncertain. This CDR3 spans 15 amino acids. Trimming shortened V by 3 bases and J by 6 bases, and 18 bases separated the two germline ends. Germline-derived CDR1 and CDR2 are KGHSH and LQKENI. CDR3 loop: CASSPSTTGLGEQYF. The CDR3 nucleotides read TGTGCCAGCTCACCCTCGACCACCGGTTTAGGCGAGCAGTACTTC.

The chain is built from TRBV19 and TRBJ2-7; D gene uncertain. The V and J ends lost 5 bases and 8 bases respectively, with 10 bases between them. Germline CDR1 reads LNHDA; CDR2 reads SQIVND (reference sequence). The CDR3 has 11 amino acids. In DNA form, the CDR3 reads TGTGCCAGTAGTCCCGGTGGAAAGCAGTACTTC. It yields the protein CASSPGGKQYF.

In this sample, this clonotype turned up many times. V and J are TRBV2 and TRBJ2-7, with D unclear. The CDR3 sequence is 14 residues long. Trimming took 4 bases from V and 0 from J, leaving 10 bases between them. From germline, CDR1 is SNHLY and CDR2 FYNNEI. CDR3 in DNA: TGTGCCAGCAGTGCAAGAGCCAGCTCCTACGAGCAGTACTTC. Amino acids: CASSARASSYEQYF.

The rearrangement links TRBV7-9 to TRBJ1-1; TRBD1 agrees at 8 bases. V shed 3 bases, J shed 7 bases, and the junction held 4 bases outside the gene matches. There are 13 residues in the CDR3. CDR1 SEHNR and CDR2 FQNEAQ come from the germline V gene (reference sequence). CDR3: CASSLPGGIEAFF. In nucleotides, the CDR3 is TGTGCCAGCAGCTTGCCAGGGGGCATTGAAGCTTTCTTT.

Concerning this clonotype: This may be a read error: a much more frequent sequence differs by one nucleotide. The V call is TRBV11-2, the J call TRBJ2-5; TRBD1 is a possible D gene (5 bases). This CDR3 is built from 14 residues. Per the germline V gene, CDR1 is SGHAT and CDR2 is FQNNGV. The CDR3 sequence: CASSEGVGRETRYF. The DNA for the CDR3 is TGTGCCAGCAGTGAAGGGGTAGGGCGAGAGACCCGGTACTTC.

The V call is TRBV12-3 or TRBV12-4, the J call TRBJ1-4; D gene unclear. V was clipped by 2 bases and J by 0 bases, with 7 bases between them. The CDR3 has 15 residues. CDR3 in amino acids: CASSLNRATNEKLFF. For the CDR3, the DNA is TGTGCCAGCAGTTTAAACAGAGCAACTAATGAAAAACTGTTTTTT.